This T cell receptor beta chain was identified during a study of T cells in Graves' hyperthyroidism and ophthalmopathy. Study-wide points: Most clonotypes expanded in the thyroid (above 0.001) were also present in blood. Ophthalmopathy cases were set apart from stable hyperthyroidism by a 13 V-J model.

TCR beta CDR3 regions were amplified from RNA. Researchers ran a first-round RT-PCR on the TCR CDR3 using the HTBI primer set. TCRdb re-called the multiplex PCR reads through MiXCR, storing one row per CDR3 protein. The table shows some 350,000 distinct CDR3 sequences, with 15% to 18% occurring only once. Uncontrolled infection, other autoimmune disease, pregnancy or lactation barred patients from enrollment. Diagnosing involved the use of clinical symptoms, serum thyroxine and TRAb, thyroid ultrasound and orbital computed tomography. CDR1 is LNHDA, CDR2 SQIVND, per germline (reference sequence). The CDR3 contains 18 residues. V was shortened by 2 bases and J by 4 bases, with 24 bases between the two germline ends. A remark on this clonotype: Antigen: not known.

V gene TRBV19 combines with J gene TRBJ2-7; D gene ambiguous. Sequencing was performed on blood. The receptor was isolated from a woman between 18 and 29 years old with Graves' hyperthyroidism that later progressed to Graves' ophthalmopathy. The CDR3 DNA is TGTGCCAGTAGTATAAGTATCCAAACTTTATCCGGCGGTTACGAGCAGTACTTC. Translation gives CASSISIQTLSGGYEQYF.